This T cell receptor beta chain stems from a study of blood T cell repertoires in COVID-19. In the study overall: Donors in the United States, Italy and Spain gave samples during acute or convalescent COVID-19.

Here immunoSEQ multiplex PCR was the method, and the copy in TCRdb shows in-frame clones only, minus some. This table has 270,000 or so clones, 81% appearing once. The CDR3 is 11 residues long. Per the germline V gene, CDR1 is DFQATT and CDR2 is SNEGSKA (reference sequence). Trimming took 1 base from V and 5 from J, leaving 4 bases between them. This chain connects TRBV20-1 to TRBJ2-3; D call uncertain. The source material was peripheral blood. This TCR came from a woman aged 55-75 years with active or convalescent COVID-19. Here the CDR3 DNA reads TGCAGTGCTAGAGGCGGAGATACGCAGTATTTT. Translated: CSARGGDTQYF.